These T cell receptor beta chains were read from a single sample in a study of vaccination and CD4 T cells after COVID-19. Via MiXCR, TCRdb re-called the PCR reads, giving one row per CDR3 protein. Here the sample spans tens of thousands of distinct CDR3 sequences, around 57% being singletons. This specimen was CD4+ T cells from blood, taken before SARS-CoV-2 vaccination. These receptors all stem from a human donor who had recovered from COVID-19. Each CDR3 is given with its conserved first and last residue. D genes are given only for firm matches. The size field is filled for only some rows; it gives once, few, many or a size class.

TRBV30	TRBJ2-7	NA	TRBD2	CAWSWREGPQYF	TGTGCCTGGAGTTGGCGGGAGGGGCCCCAGTACTTC
TRBV5-4	TRBJ2-2	NA	TRBD2	CASSSKLGLAGGTGELFF	TGTGCCAGCAGCTCAAAACTAGGACTAGCGGGAGGAACCGGGGAGCTGTTTTTT
TRBV24-1	TRBJ2-3	NA	TRBD1	CATSDPGTGGSTDTQYF	TGTGCCACCAGTGATCCCGGGACAGGGGGAAGCACAGATACGCAGTATTTT
TRBV28	TRBJ1-6	few	NA	CASSFQGINNSPLHF	TGTGCCAGCAGTTTTCAGGGAATTAATAATTCACCCCTCCACTTT
TRBV6-2/TRBV6-3	TRBJ2-7	few	NA	CASSNSREQYF	TGTGCCAGCAGTAACTCTCGGGAGCAGTACTTC
TRBV19	TRBJ1-2	NA	TRBD1	CASSSGTADNYGYTF	TGTGCCAGTAGTAGTGGGACAGCAGATAACTATGGCTACACCTTC
TRBV20-1	TRBJ2-7	NA	NA	CSAWADYEQYF	TGCAGTGCGTGGGCCGACTACGAGCAGTACTTC
TRBV7-9	TRBJ2-1	NA	TRBD2	CASSLSIAGGPAYNEQFF	TGTGCCAGCAGCTTGTCGATAGCGGGAGGGCCCGCCTACAATGAGCAGTTCTTC
TRBV7-6	TRBJ2-1	NA	NA	CASSLQGNFYNEQFF	TGTGCCAGCAGCTTACAGGGAAACTTCTACAATGAGCAGTTCTTC
TRBV20-1	TRBJ2-7	NA	TRBD2	CSAPGAGGYEQYF	TGCAGTGCCCCAGGGGCGGGAGGCTACGAGCAGTACTTC
TRBV11-1	TRBJ1-6	few	NA	CASSLRGSYNSPLHF	TGTGCCAGCAGCTTAAGGGGCTCCTATAATTCACCCCTCCACTTT
TRBV27	TRBJ1-6	NA	NA	CASNSGWNSPLHF	TGTGCCAGCAACTCAGGGTGGAATTCACCCCTCCACTTT
TRBV5-1	TRBJ2-7	NA	NA	CASSLDSPRDEQYF	TGCGCCAGCAGCTTGGATAGCCCGAGGGACGAGCAGTACTTC
TRBV7-9	TRBJ2-7	NA	TRBD2	CASSLLGAGVLYEQYF	TGTGCCAGCAGCCTCCTCGGAGCGGGAGTGTTGTACGAGCAGTACTTC
TRBV7-8	TRBJ2-7	NA	NA	CASSLVIGSETSYEQYF	TGTGCCAGCAGCTTAGTGATTGGTTCAGAGACCTCCTACGAGCAGTACTTC
TRBV4-2	TRBJ2-5	once	TRBD2	CASSQDRAGVGETQYF	TGTGCCAGCAGCCAAGATCGGGCGGGAGTAGGTGAGACCCAGTACTTC
TRBV28	TRBJ2-2	NA	TRBD2	CASITSGLTNTGELFF	TGTGCCAGCATCACTAGCGGGCTAACGAACACCGGGGAGCTGTTTTTT
TRBV20-1	TRBJ2-7	NA	TRBD2	CSAPTYPTYPGLASYEQYF	TGCAGTGCTCCCACTTACCCAACATATCCGGGACTAGCATCCTACGAGCAGTACTTC
TRBV20-1	TRBJ2-1	once	TRBD2	CSAYRLAGGPNEQFF	TGCAGTGCTTACCGTCTGGCGGGAGGGCCGAATGAGCAGTTCTTC
TRBV21-1	TRBJ2-2	NA	NA	CGAIFFRELFF	TGTGGGGCCATCTTTTTTCGGGAGCTGTTTTTT
TRBV29-1	TRBJ1-1	NA	NA	CSVDGVGTEAFF	TGCAGCGTTGATGGGGTGGGGACTGAAGCTTTCTTT
TRBV20-1	TRBJ1-2	NA	TRBD1	CSANDRDTNYGYTF	TGCAGTGCTAATGACAGGGACACTAACTATGGCTACACCTTC
TRBV5-4	TRBJ2-5	few	TRBD2	CASSSGTSGKRETQYF	TGTGCCAGCAGCTCCGGGACTAGCGGGAAGAGGGAGACCCAGTACTTC
TRBV27	TRBJ2-1	NA	NA	CASRPLRDSYNEQFF	TGTGCCAGCAGGCCCCTTAGAGACAGCTACAATGAGCAGTTCTTC
TRBV20-1	TRBJ1-5	few	NA	CSAWAGDNQPQHF	TGCAGTGCTTGGGCAGGGGACAATCAGCCCCAGCATTTT
TRBV28	TRBJ1-1	few	NA	CASTRFGLRGDTEAFF	TGTGCCAGCACGCGTTTTGGCCTACGCGGGGACACTGAAGCTTTCTTT
TRBV6-2/TRBV6-3	TRBJ1-5	few	NA	CASSYRGSTGGGYSNQPQHF	TGTGCCAGCAGTTACCGTGGGTCGACAGGCGGCGGGTATAGCAATCAGCCCCAGCATTTT
TRBV5-1	TRBJ2-5	NA	NA	CASSFGQQQRTQYF	TGCGCCAGCAGCTTCGGGCAGCAACAGAGGACCCAGTACTTC
TRBV20-1	TRBJ1-1	NA	TRBD1	CSASTGQGGDTEAFF	TGCAGTGCTAGCACAGGACAGGGTGGGGACACTGAAGCTTTCTTT
TRBV11-1	TRBJ2-7	NA	NA	CASSLANFGSEQYF	TGTGCCAGCAGCTTAGCGAACTTTGGTAGCGAGCAGTACTTC
TRBV14	TRBJ2-7	once	NA	CASSQERGLRYSTYEQYF	TGTGCCAGCAGCCAAGAAAGGGGCCTCAGGTACTCGACCTACGAGCAGTACTTC
TRBV20-1	TRBJ2-1	NA	NA	CSARLDWRNEQFF	TGCAGTGCTAGGTTGGACTGGCGCAATGAGCAGTTCTTC
TRBV6-2/TRBV6-3	TRBJ2-7	NA	NA	CASRKTGRTYEQYF	TGTGCCAGCAGAAAAACGGGACGGACCTACGAGCAGTACTTC
TRBV5-4	TRBJ2-7	NA	TRBD2	CACTSGGLAGAYEQYF	TGTGCCTGCACGAGCGGGGGACTAGCGGGAGCCTACGAGCAGTACTTC
TRBV21-1	TRBJ1-5	NA	NA	CASTQRGPKPFNQPQHF	TGTGCCAGCACCCAGAGGGGGCCTAAGCCTTTCAATCAGCCCCAGCATTTT
TRBV7-2	TRBJ1-5	NA	NA	CASSRQSDQPQHF	TGTGCCAGCAGCCGCCAGTCCGATCAGCCCCAGCATTTT
TRBV2	TRBJ2-7	NA	TRBD1	CASIYGTGASYEQYF	TGTGCCAGCATATACGGGACAGGGGCCTCCTACGAGCAGTACTTC
TRBV7-8	TRBJ2-5	NA	NA	CACRLIGETQYF	TGTGCCTGCCGTCTTATTGGGGAGACCCAGTACTTC
TRBV10-3	TRBJ2-3	NA	TRBD1	CAIRVGQGTDTQYF	TGTGCCATCAGGGTGGGACAGGGAACAGATACGCAGTATTTT
TRBV12-3/TRBV12-4	TRBJ2-2	NA	TRBD2	CASSKAGADTGELFF	TGTGCCAGCAGTAAAGCGGGAGCCGACACCGGGGAGCTGTTTTTT
TRBV7-2	TRBJ1-1	NA	NA	CASSLGGRLNTEAFF	TGTGCCAGCAGCTTAGGTGGCCGATTGAACACTGAAGCTTTCTTT
TRBV6-1	TRBJ2-4	NA	TRBD1	CASTGQGIRDIQYF	TGTGCCAGTACGGGACAGGGGATCAGGGACATTCAGTACTTC
TRBV28	TRBJ1-1	once	NA	CATEGREYTEAFF	TGTGCCACCGAAGGTCGGGAATACACTGAAGCTTTCTTT
TRBV7-9	TRBJ2-1	NA	TRBD2	CASSRRSGRLYYNEQFF	TGTGCCAGCAGCCGACGTAGCGGGAGGCTTTACTACAATGAGCAGTTCTTC
TRBV19	TRBJ1-2	NA	TRBD1	CASSYPGQGSRYGYTF	TGTGCCAGTAGTTACCCGGGACAGGGGTCGCGGTATGGCTACACCTTC
TRBV20-1	TRBJ2-6	few	NA	CSASRSNSGANVLTF	TGCAGTGCTAGCCGGTCTAACTCTGGGGCCAACGTCCTGACTTTC
TRBV28	TRBJ2-7	NA	TRBD2	CASSFTFAGGRPDYEQYF	TGTGCCAGCAGTTTTACCTTTGCGGGAGGGAGACCCGATTACGAGCAGTACTTC
TRBV19	TRBJ2-7	NA	NA	CASSQDYSYEQYF	TGTGCCAGTAGCCAGGACTACTCCTACGAGCAGTACTTC
TRBV15	TRBJ2-7	NA	NA	CATSSLLAHEQYF	TGTGCCACCAGCAGTCTCCTAGCTCACGAGCAGTACTTC
TRBV20-1	TRBJ1-4	NA	NA	CSARVGPSPGEKLFF	TGCAGTGCTAGAGTAGGGCCTTCACCCGGCGAAAAACTGTTTTTT
TRBV19	TRBJ1-2	NA	NA	CASSIMTAYGYTF	TGTGCCAGTAGTATAATGACGGCATATGGCTACACCTTC
TRBV15	TRBJ2-5	NA	NA	CATRPYSAQETQYF	TGTGCCACCAGACCGTACAGCGCCCAAGAGACCCAGTACTTC